This TCR beta chain was profiled in a study of cytomegalovirus exposure and HLA in healthy donors. Use of 60 Vbeta and 13 Jbeta primers characterized the PCR. Generated by immunoSEQ multiplex PCR, the TCRdb table keeps only in-frame clones and is missing some. Among about 210,000 clones, about three quarters were seen once, and the ten largest hold less than 2%. Sequenced: PBMCs. The sequence was collected from a male donor in good health and CMV-seronegative.

The CDR3 here is CSVPLAWDEQFF. DNA of the CDR3: TGCAGCGTCCCCCTAGCCTGGGATGAGCAGTTCTTC. The rearrangement uses TRBV29-1 and TRBJ2-1, with D possibly matching TRBD2 (5 bases). V was cut by 6 bases and J by 8 bases, with 14 bases left in between. The germline V gene encodes CDR1 SQVTM and CDR2 ANQGSEA. The CDR3 length is 12 residues.